Shown below are 30 T cell receptor beta chains from a single sample sequenced in a study of preoperative IRX-2 immunotherapy in early breast cancer. The treatment here: preoperative locoregional IRX-2 cytokine immunotherapy. TCRdb's table, derived via immunoSEQ multiplex PCR, lists solely in-frame clones and lacks some. The table lists some 19,000 clones, about 82% of them singletons, with roughly 1.2% in the top ten. The sample consisted of lymph node tissue, taken after IRX-2 immunotherapy. These receptors were obtained from a human donor with breast cancer.

The rearrangement joins TRBV19 to TRBJ1-3, with D possibly being TRBD1 (5 bases). V gave up 7 bases and J gave up 2 bases, with 15 bases separating them. From germline, CDR1 is LNHDA and CDR2 SQIVND (reference sequence). The CDR3 spans 15 residues. CDR3 loop: CASILGGRAGNTIYF. As DNA, the CDR3 is TGTGCCAGTATTCTCGGCGGCAGGGCTGGAAACACCATATATTTT.

The chain carries TRBV29-1 and TRBJ2-3; 13 bases align to TRBD2. Unmatched junction bases numbered 5, after V lost 6 bases and J lost 2 bases. From germline, CDR1 is SQVTM and CDR2 ANQGSEA. The CDR3 length is 15 residues. CDR3 loop: CSVPTSGGYTDTQYF. CDR3 nucleotide sequence: TGCAGCGTCCCGACTAGCGGGGGGTACACAGATACGCAGTATTTT.

The CDR3 sequence: CASSPLVGADQPQHF. CDR3 coding DNA: TGCGCCAGCAGCCCCCTCGTGGGGGCAGATCAGCCCCAGCATTTT. This chain links TRBV5-1 with TRBJ1-5; a possible D gene is TRBD1 (6 bases). The CDR3 contains 15 residues. Germline loops: CDR1 SGHRS, CDR2 YFSETQ. The ends were cut back, 4 bases at V and 5 bases at J, with 16 bases in the middle.

The genes are TRBV5-1 and TRBJ1-3, with 8 bases matching TRBD1. The CDR3 sequence is 17 residues long. V dropped 4 bases and J dropped 3; count of bases not matched to a gene: 12. CDR1 is SGHRS, CDR2 YFSETQ, per germline. The chain's CDR3 is CASSAGQGLELGNTIYF. For the CDR3, the DNA is TGCGCCAGCAGCGCCGGACAGGGTTTGGAACTTGGAAACACCATATATTTT.

The V gene is TRBV6-8, the J gene TRBJ1-2; 7 nucleotides align to TRBD1. There are 13 residues in the CDR3. The V gene's germline CDR1 is MNHGY and CDR2 SAAAGT. After removal of 10 bases from V and 2 bases from J, the junction contained 7 bases not matched to a gene. Written as DNA, the CDR3 is TGTGCCATCAGGGGGGAGAGAAACTATGGCTACACCTTC. Translated, it gives CAIRGERNYGYTF.

V gene TRBV19 combines with J gene TRBJ2-7; perhaps TRBD1 as D (5 bases). Per the germline V gene, CDR1 is LNHDA and CDR2 is SQIVND (reference sequence). The V end lost 3 bases, the J end lost 0 bases, and 9 bases lay between the germline ends. The CDR3 contains 14 residues. The CDR3 sequence is CASSIRQGSYEQYF. The CDR3 DNA reads TGTGCCAGTAGTATCCGGCAGGGCTCCTACGAGCAGTACTTC. Using reference TRBV19 and TRBJ2-7 for the parts outside the CDR3, the full variable domain is DGGITQSPKYLFRKEGQNVTLSCEQNLNHDAMYWYRQDPGQGLRLIYYSQIVNDFQKGDIAEGYSVSREKKESFPLTVTSAQKNPTAFYLCASSIRQGSYEQYFGPGTRLTVT.

The chain combines TRBV28 with TRBJ2-7; possible D gene TRBD2, 5 bases. This CDR3 is 14 amino acids long. The germline V gene has CDR1 MDHEN and CDR2 SYDVKM. The V end was cut by 5 bases, the J end by 6 bases, with 17 bases between. The CDR3 loop is CASSAPGVYGEQYF. CDR3 nucleotide sequence: TGTGCCAGCAGTGCGCCCGGGGTGTATGGCGAGCAGTACTTC. Looking up the rest from reference TRBV28 and TRBJ2-7 gives the full variable domain: DVKVTQSSRYLVKRTGEKVFLECVQDMDHENMFWYRQDPGLGLRLIYFSYDVKMKEKGDIPEGYSVSREKKERFSLILESASTNQTSMYLCASSAPGVYGEQYFGPGTRLTVT.

The rearrangement uses TRBV29-1 and TRBJ2-7; TRBD2 matches 11 bases. Germline V gives CDR1 SQVTM, CDR2 ANQGSEA. The CDR3 runs to 14 residues. J gave up 1 base and V 6 bases, and 5 bases lay outside the gene matches. In nucleotides, the CDR3 is TGCAGCGTGGCGACTAGCGGGGTGTCCTACGAGCAGTACTTC. Its protein is CSVATSGVSYEQYF.

The V and J genes are TRBV5-1 and TRBJ2-3, with D unclear. The CDR3 sequence is 14 residues long. Germline loops: CDR1 SGHRS, CDR2 YFSETQ. V was shortened by 3 bases and J by 4 bases, with 12 bases between the two germline ends. DNA for the CDR3: TGCGCCAGCAGCTCCTCCCGGAGTGCAGATACGCAGTATTTT. It yields the protein CASSSSRSADTQYF.

The chain uses TRBV19 and TRBJ2-1, with 7 bases matching TRBD1. This CDR3 has 16 amino acids. The germline V gene has CDR1 LNHDA and CDR2 SQIVND (reference sequence). V shed 2 bases and J 4 bases; nucleotides not matched to a gene: 8. The CDR3 DNA reads as TGTGCCAGTAGTATATTGGGAGACAGGGCGTACAATGAGCAGTTCTTC. This gives the protein CASSILGDRAYNEQFF.

The genes are TRBV11-3 and TRBJ1-2, with a weak D call TRBD1 (5 bases). V was cut by 5 bases and J by 4 bases, with 14 bases left in between. CDR3 length: 14 residues. Looked up from germline, CDR1 is SGHNT and CDR2 is YENEEA. The CDR3 region is CASSMGLIFYGYTF. The CDR3 coding sequence is TGTGCCAGCAGCATGGGACTCATTTTCTATGGCTACACCTTC.

This chain joins TRBV18 and TRBJ1-1; tentatively, D is TRBD1 (6 bases). V lost 4 bases and J lost 7, with 13 bases in between. The CDR3 spans 13 residues. Germline values: CDR1 KGHSH, CDR2 LQKENI. The CDR3 loop is CASSRAGTFEAFF. The CDR3 bases are TGTGCCAGCTCACGCGCCGGGACATTTGAAGCTTTCTTT.

The chain is built from TRBV19 and TRBJ1-5; 9 nucleotides match TRBD1. The V segment lost 7 bases and the J segment 6 bases; nucleotides outside the gene matches: 10. CDR3 length equals 15 residues. The germline V gene encodes CDR1 LNHDA and CDR2 SQIVND (reference sequence). The CDR3 coding sequence is TGTGCCAGTACCTCCGGGACAGGGATCGGTCAGCCCCAGCATTTT. It translates to CASTSGTGIGQPQHF.

This clone has more than one count but fewer than ten. The chain employs TRBV19 and TRBJ2-1, with 9 bases fitting TRBD1. The germline V gene encodes CDR1 LNHDA and CDR2 SQIVND (reference sequence). V lost 3 bases to trimming and J lost 7 bases; unmatched junction nucleotides: 4. The CDR3 covers 14 residues. The CDR3 region is CASSIRTGENEQFF. CDR3 DNA sequence: TGTGCCAGTAGTATCAGGACAGGGGAAAATGAGCAGTTCTTC.

This clone was detected once. In the same sample, other DNA sequences code for this CDR3. V is TRBV18 and J is TRBJ1-5; D unclear. The CDR3 length is 14 residues. Deletions cut 2 bases from V and 4 bases from J, with 9 bases between. CDR1 and CDR2 from the germline V gene are KGHSH and LQKENI. The CDR3 DNA reads TGTGCCAGCTCACCAGGGCCGGGTAATCAGCCCCAGCATTTT. Protein product: CASSPGPGNQPQHF.

V and J are TRBV28 and TRBJ1-4; D not certain. Trimming cost V 5 bases and J 12 bases, with 22 bases left between them. From germline, CDR1 is MDHEN and CDR2 SYDVKM. CDR3 length equals 15 residues. The CDR3 sequence is CASSPTQRVIWQLFF. The CDR3 DNA sequence: TGTGCCAGCAGTCCTACCCAAAGGGTGATCTGGCAACTGTTTTTT.

The V and J genes are TRBV7-6 and TRBJ2-7, with 13 bases matching TRBD2. The CDR3 spans 16 residues. CDR1 SGHVS and CDR2 FNYEAQ come from the germline V gene. Trimming removed 4 bases from V and 0 bases from J; junction bases left unmatched: 3. CDR3 bases: TGTGCCAGCAGCTCATGGACTAGCGGGAGCTCCTACGAGCAGTACTTC. Amino acids: CASSSWTSGSSYEQYF.

The chain is built from TRBV6-8 and TRBJ1-2, with D possibly being TRBD1 (6 bases). Looked up from germline, CDR1 is MNHGY and CDR2 is SAAAGT. Trimming pared 6 bases from V and 2 bases from J, leaving 13 bases between. The CDR3 loop spans 14 amino acids. The CDR3 region is CASRDITGNYGYTF. For the CDR3, the DNA is TGTGCCAGCAGGGACATAACAGGGAACTATGGCTACACCTTC.

DNA of the CDR3: TGCGCCAGCAGCTCCCCCCGGGGTGGGACGGGAGGCTACAATGAGCAGTTCTTC. Translation gives CASSSPRGGTGGYNEQFF. This rearrangement joins TRBV5-1 to TRBJ2-1; TRBD2 aligns across 7 bases. The trim removed 3 bases at V and 3 bases at J, leaving 15 bases unmatched. Germline V CDR1 and CDR2: SGHRS, YFSETQ. The CDR3 runs to 18 residues.

The chain is built from TRBV28 and TRBJ2-5; D gene uncertain. This CDR3 region has 13 residues. V lost 8 bases to trimming and J lost 1 base, with 11 bases between them. CDR1 and CDR2 (germline): MDHEN, SYDVKM. Here the CDR3 reads CASDGLTQETQYF. The CDR3 DNA reads as TGTGCCAGCGACGGGCTGACCCAAGAGACCCAGTACTTC.

The chain links TRBV5-1 to TRBJ1-4; 8 nucleotides align to TRBD1. There are 15 residues in the CDR3. With V trimmed by 0 bases and J by 8 bases, 6 bases remained unmatched. Looked up from germline, CDR1 is SGHRS and CDR2 is YFSETQ. The CDR3 reads CASSLAGQGREKLFF. In nucleotides, the CDR3 is TGCGCCAGCAGCTTGGCCGGACAGGGTCGGGAAAAACTGTTTTTT.

V usage is TRBV28 and J usage is TRBJ1-1; no firm D call. Germline V lookup: CDR1 MDHEN, CDR2 SYDVKM. The CDR3 has 13 residues. Trimming cost V 2 bases and J 0 bases, with 4 bases left between them. The CDR3, as DNA: TGTGCCAGCAGTTTACTGGTGAACACTGAAGCTTTCTTT. Translated, it gives CASSLLVNTEAFF.

This chain links TRBV19 with TRBJ2-7; D is possibly TRBD2 (5 bases). The CDR3 has 14 amino acids. CDR1 and CDR2 from the germline V gene are LNHDA and SQIVND (reference sequence). Trimming took 6 bases from V and 2 from J, leaving 14 bases between them. Here the CDR3 reads CASSLGRGAYEQYF. The CDR3 DNA reads TGTGCCAGTAGCCTAGGACGGGGAGCCTACGAGCAGTACTTC.

The chain couples TRBV23-1 to TRBJ1-5; TRBD1 aligns across 7 bases. TRBV23-1 is an ORF for which the function is uncertain. Unmatched junction bases numbered 9, after V lost 0 bases and J lost 7 bases. The CDR3 is 16 residues long. The CDR3 nucleotides read TGCGCCAGCAGTCAATCAAACACAGGGGAACGGCAGCCCCAGCATTTT. The encoded protein is CASSQSNTGERQPQHF.

J is TRBJ1-2 and V is TRBV28; D remains ambiguous. This CDR3 contains 14 residues. V was pared by 6 bases and J by 1 base, with 12 bases between. Germline-derived CDR1 and CDR2 are MDHEN and SYDVKM. This CDR3 is CASSRAAFNYGYTF. DNA of the CDR3: TGTGCCAGCAGCCGGGCCGCCTTTAACTATGGCTACACCTTC.

This chain connects TRBV1 to TRBJ1-2; the table calls TRBD1, which could not be checked here. TRBV1 is a pseudogene segment. The CDR3 runs to 15 residues. CDR3 sequence: CASSQETGRGYGYTF. The CDR3 bases are TGCGCCAGCAGCCAAGAGACCGGAAGGGGCTATGGCTACACCTTC.

This chain uses TRBV6-8 with TRBJ2-7, with D possibly TRBD1 on 6 matching bases. This CDR3 has 15 residues. Germline V gene data show CDR1 as MNHGY and CDR2 as SAAAGT. Between the trimmed V and J ends, which lost 2 bases and 0 bases, there was a span of 11 bases. CDR3 sequence reads: CASSYGTRSSYEQYF. In DNA form, the CDR3 reads TGTGCCAGCAGTTACGGGACACGAAGCTCCTACGAGCAGTACTTC.

The rearrangement links TRBV25-1 to TRBJ2-5, with D possibly TRBD1 on 5 matching bases. Trimming left V 3 bases short and J 4 bases short, with 9 bases between. The CDR3 has 13 residues. Germline CDR1 MGHDK, CDR2 SYGVNS. CDR3 bases: TGTGCCAGCAGTGATTTTAGGGGAGAGACCCAGTACTTC. Translated: CASSDFRGETQYF.

The gene calls are TRBV6-8 and TRBJ2-2; TRBD2 matches at 12 bases. This CDR3 comprises 15 residues. From germline, CDR1 is MNHGY and CDR2 SAAAGT. V lost 7 bases and J lost 3; bases outside the gene matches: 3. The CDR3 protein is CASTGLAGYTGELFF. The DNA of the CDR3 is TGTGCCAGCACTGGACTAGCGGGATACACCGGGGAGCTGTTTTTT.

Only one count was recorded for this clone. V gene TRBV11-3 combines with J gene TRBJ2-7, with 12 bases matching TRBD1. Germline CDR1 SGHNT, CDR2 YENEEA. The length of the CDR3 is 16 residues. With 5 bases clipped from V and 4 bases from J, the junction kept 9 bases outside the gene matches. The CDR3 protein is CASSPPLGQGAYEQYF. CDR3 DNA: TGTGCCAGCAGCCCCCCCCTGGGACAGGGGGCTTACGAGCAGTACTTC.